This T cell receptor (beta chain) was recovered during a study of breast tumors, draining lymph nodes, adjacent tissues. The lymph nodes were axillary draining lymph nodes from breast cancer patients. The germline V gene has CDR1 LGHNA and CDR2 YNFKEQ. The CDR3 spans 15 residues. J lost 10 bases, V lost 5 bases, and 10 bases had no gene match. This clonotype showed up many times. Its matching antigen is unknown. TCRdb passed the multiplex PCR reads through MiXCR, listing each CDR3 protein once. This table has around 300,000 distinct CDR3 sequences, about 30% appearing once. Study results and caveats: Tumors had less TCR diversity than lymph nodes, more than nontumor tissue.

The rearrangement joins TRBV4-2 to TRBJ2-2; 10 bases fit TRBD2. The sequenced sample consisted of axillary lymph node tissue. This sequence was found in a female donor with breast cancer. Some clones in this sample may be carry-over from other donors' samples. As DNA, the CDR3 is TGTGCCAGCAGCGCCCAGACTAGCGGGTCGGAGGAGCTGTTTTTT. Its translation is CASSAQTSGSEELFF.